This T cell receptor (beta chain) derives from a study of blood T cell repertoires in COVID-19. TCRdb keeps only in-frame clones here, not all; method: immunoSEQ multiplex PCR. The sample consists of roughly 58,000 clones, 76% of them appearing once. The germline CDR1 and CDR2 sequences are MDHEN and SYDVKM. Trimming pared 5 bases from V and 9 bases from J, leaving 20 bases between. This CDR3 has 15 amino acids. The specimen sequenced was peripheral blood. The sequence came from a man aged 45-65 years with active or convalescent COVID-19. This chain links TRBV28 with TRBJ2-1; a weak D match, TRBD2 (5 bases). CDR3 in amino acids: CASSTTKRAIGEQFF. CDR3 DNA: TGTGCCAGCAGTACCACGAAGAGGGCAATCGGTGAGCAGTTCTTC.